This TCR beta chain came from a study of cytomegalovirus exposure and HLA in healthy donors. The donors were part of the roughly 130-subject validation cohort, which stood apart from the roughly 670-subject first cohort. The ends lost 7 bases at V and 3 bases at J; junction bases unmatched: 6. The CDR3 is 14 residues long. The V gene's germline CDR1 is SNHLY and CDR2 FYNNEI. The count of this clone is one. Its target is unknown. Whole-study findings and limits: A classifier reportedly called cytomegalovirus status with high sensitivity and specificity. Within the 130 or so validation repertoires, first-cohort TCR clusters tended to co-occur, according to a later analysis. The study listed 164 cytomegalovirus-associated TCR beta chains.

Here immunoSEQ multiplex PCR was the method, and the copy in TCRdb shows in-frame clones only, minus some. The sample has 250,000 to 300,000 clones, around 87% seen once; the top ten hold 0.3% to 0.4%. This TCR was sampled from a woman in her late teens or twenties in good health and CMV-seronegative. Specimen: PBMCs. V and J are TRBV2 and TRBJ1-3; TRBD1 matches at 7 bases. CDR3 in amino acids: CASNPQGGGNTIYF. The CDR3 DNA reads as TGTGCCAGCAATCCCCAGGGGGGTGGAAACACCATATATTTT.